The 15 T cell receptor beta chains below were found in one sample sequenced in a study of neoadjuvant anti-PD-1 for oral cavity cancer. Sample time point: after neoadjuvant nivolumab, at surgical resection. Sequenced by immunoSEQ multiplex PCR; TCRdb stores in-frame clones only, minus some. The data show some 12,000 clones, with about two thirds seen just once and 2% to 2.5% held by the top ten. This specimen was PBMCs, taken after nivolumab (anti-PD-1) treatment. These receptors were taken from a person aged 40-85 years with oral cavity squamous cell carcinoma.

V gene TRBV19 combines with J gene TRBJ2-3; 13 positions agree with TRBD2. Germline trimming cut 10 bases from V and 3 bases from J; bases unmatched to any gene: 10. Germline CDR1 and CDR2: LNHDA and SQIVND (reference sequence). This CDR3 is built from 16 residues. CDR3 amino acids: CATGLAGELGTDTQYF. CDR3 nucleotides: TGTGCCACTGGACTAGCGGGGGAATTAGGTACAGATACGCAGTATTTT.

The V call is TRBV9, the J call TRBJ2-5, with D possibly being TRBD2 (6 bases). CDR1 is SGDLS and CDR2 is YYNGEE in the germline V gene. The CDR3 consists of 14 residues. V was pared by 0 bases and J by 3 bases, with 9 bases between. Written as DNA, the CDR3 is TGTGCCAGCAGCGTAGGCGCGGGAAAAGAGACCCAGTACTTC. This sequence encodes CASSVGAGKETQYF.

This chain connects TRBV6-1 to TRBJ2-3; 7 nucleotides align to TRBD1. V trimming: 0 bases; J trimming: 5 bases; junction bases outside the gene matches: 8. CDR3 length: 16 residues. Germline V lookup: CDR1 MNHNS, CDR2 SASEGT. CDR3 nucleotide sequence: TGTGCCAGCAGTGAAGCGCGGACAGGCGTCAGAGATACGCAGTATTTT. This codes for CASSEARTGVRDTQYF.

This clone was seen more than once but under ten times. The chain is built from TRBV4-1 and TRBJ2-7, with 7 bases that match TRBD2. From germline, CDR1 is MGHRA and CDR2 YSYEKL. The trim removed 2 bases at V and 0 bases at J, leaving 7 bases unmatched. This CDR3 region has 16 residues. CDR3 bases: TGCGCCAGCAGCCAACTAGCGGTCCTTAGCTCCTACGAGCAGTACTTC. It translates to CASSQLAVLSSYEQYF.

The rearrangement joins TRBV6-1 to TRBJ1-2, with unresolved D. The CDR3 sequence is 16 residues long. V shed 0 bases and J shed 0 bases, with 11 bases lying between them. Germline-derived CDR1 and CDR2 are MNHNS and SASEGT. The CDR3 DNA follows: TGTGCCAGCAGTGAAGCAGGTCGAAATCCTAACTATGGCTACACCTTC. Its translation: CASSEAGRNPNYGYTF.

This chain connects TRBV5-6 to TRBJ1-2, with D possibly being TRBD1 (6 bases). CDR3 size: 14 residues. Germline V gives CDR1 SGHDT, CDR2 YYEEEE. V was cut by 4 bases and J by 4 bases, with 14 bases left in between. For the CDR3, the DNA is TGTGCCAGCAGCCGGGGGCCAGCGCTCTATGGCTACACCTTC. Its protein product is CASSRGPALYGYTF. Full variable domain (missing parts from reference TRBV5-6 and TRBJ1-2): DAGVTQSPTHLIKTRGQQVTLRCSPKSGHDTVSWYQQALGQGPQFIFQYYEEEERQRGNFPDRFSGHQFPNYSSELNVNALLLGDSALYLCASSRGPALYGYTFGSGTRLTVV.

The V gene is TRBV4-1, the J gene TRBJ1-3; D ambiguous. Trimming shortened V by 5 bases and J by 3 bases, and 11 bases separated the two germline ends. Looked up from germline, CDR1 is MGHRA and CDR2 is YSYEKL. The CDR3 totals 14 residues. The CDR3 spells CASSGYNRGNTIYF. The CDR3 DNA sequence: TGCGCCAGCAGCGGATACAATCGTGGAAACACCATATATTTT.

This clone was picked up a small number of times. The rearrangement links TRBV30 to TRBJ2-2, with a weak D call TRBD1 (5 bases). Trimming shortened V by 5 bases and J by 2 bases, and 12 bases separated the two germline ends. The CDR3 sequence is 14 residues long. Germline values: CDR1 GTSNPN, CDR2 SVGIG (reference sequence). CDR3 coding DNA: TGTGCCTGGGGGGTCGGACATAACACCGGGGAGCTGTTTTTT. Protein: CAWGVGHNTGELFF.

This chain uses TRBV5-4 with TRBJ2-7; 9 bases agree with TRBD1. The length of the CDR3 is 14 residues. Germline V gene data show CDR1 as SGHNT and CDR2 as YYREEE (reference sequence). The J segment lost 4 bases and the V segment lost 2 bases, leaving 4 bases of the junction unmatched. Written as DNA, the CDR3 is TGTGCCAGCAGCTTCGGGACAGGGTCATACGAGCAGTACTTC. Translating it yields CASSFGTGSYEQYF.

The chain joins TRBV19 to TRBJ2-1; D is undetermined. The CDR3 totals 16 residues. CDR1 is LNHDA and CDR2 is SQIVND in the germline V gene (reference sequence). V was pared by 5 bases and J by 6 bases, with 20 bases between. The CDR3: CASSLHPLSQANEQFF. DNA for the CDR3: TGTGCCAGTAGTCTCCACCCGTTGTCCCAGGCCAATGAGCAGTTCTTC.

V gene TRBV9 combines with J gene TRBJ1-4, with TRBD1 identical over 8 bases. The CDR3 covers 15 residues. Per the germline V gene, CDR1 is SGDLS and CDR2 is YYNGEE. The ends lost 3 bases at V and 3 bases at J; junction bases unmatched: 4. CDR3 in amino acids: CASSGQTGANEKLFF. The CDR3, as DNA: TGTGCCAGCAGCGGACAGACAGGGGCTAATGAAAAACTGTTTTTT.

V usage is TRBV9 and J usage is TRBJ1-3; D is ambiguous. The CDR3 runs to 16 residues. Germline V gene data show CDR1 as SGDLS and CDR2 as YYNGEE. V lost 0 bases and J 0 bases, leaving 10 bases between the germline ends. This CDR3 is CASSVAPDSSGNTIYF. The CDR3 DNA follows: TGTGCCAGCAGCGTAGCCCCCGATAGCTCTGGAAACACCATATATTTT.

V and J are TRBV5-1 and TRBJ2-7; D is perhaps TRBD1 (7 bases). The V end lost 0 bases, the J end lost 9 bases, and 28 bases lay between the germline ends. The germline CDR1 and CDR2 sequences are SGHRS and YFSETQ. This CDR3 has 18 residues. The CDR3 DNA sequence: TGCGCCAGCAGCTTGGGGTCCTTTCGGGGGACAGAGGACCGGGCGCAGTACTTC. Amino acids: CASSLGSFRGTEDRAQYF.

This clone was observed a single time. This sequence joins TRBV30 and TRBJ2-1, with 10 bases lining up with TRBD2. Looked up from germline, CDR1 is GTSNPN and CDR2 is SVGIG (reference sequence). V was clipped by 1 base and J by 6 bases; unmatched bases: 9. This CDR3 contains 16 residues. CDR3 DNA sequence: TGTGCCTGGAGTGGGTTGATTAGCGGGGGGCCCAATGAGCAGTTCTTC. Translation gives CAWSGLISGGPNEQFF.

This clone was counted a few times. V usage is TRBV4-2 and J usage is TRBJ2-7; no firm D call. Germline V gives CDR1 LGHNA, CDR2 YNFKEQ. V lost 0 bases and J lost 2, with 20 bases in between. The CDR3 runs to 18 residues. CDR3 loop: CASSQEATRQANPYEQYF. The CDR3 DNA follows: TGTGCCAGCAGCCAAGAGGCCACTCGGCAGGCGAATCCCTACGAGCAGTACTTC.